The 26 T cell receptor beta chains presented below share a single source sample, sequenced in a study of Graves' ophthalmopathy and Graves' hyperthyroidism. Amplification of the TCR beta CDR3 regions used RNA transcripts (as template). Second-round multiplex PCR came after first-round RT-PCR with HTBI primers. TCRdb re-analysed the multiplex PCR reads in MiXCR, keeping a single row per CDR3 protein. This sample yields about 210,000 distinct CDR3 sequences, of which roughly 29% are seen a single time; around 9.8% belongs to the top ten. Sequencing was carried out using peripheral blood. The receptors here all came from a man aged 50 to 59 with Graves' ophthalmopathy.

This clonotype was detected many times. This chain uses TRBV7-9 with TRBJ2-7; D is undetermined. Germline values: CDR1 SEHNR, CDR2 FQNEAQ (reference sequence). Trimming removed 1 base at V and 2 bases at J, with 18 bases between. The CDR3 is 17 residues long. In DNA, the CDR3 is TGTGCCAGCAGCTTAGAGGCCCTGGGGTCCCCACCCTACGAGCAGTACTTC. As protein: CASSLEALGSPPYEQYF.

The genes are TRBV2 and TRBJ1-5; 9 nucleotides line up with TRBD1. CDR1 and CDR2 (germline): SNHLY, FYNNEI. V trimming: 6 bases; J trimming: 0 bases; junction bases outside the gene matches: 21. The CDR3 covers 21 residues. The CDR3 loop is CASSDAKGDRDRDDSNQPQHF. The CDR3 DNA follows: TGTGCCAGCAGCGATGCAAAGGGGGACCGGGACAGGGACGATAGCAATCAGCCCCAGCATTTT.

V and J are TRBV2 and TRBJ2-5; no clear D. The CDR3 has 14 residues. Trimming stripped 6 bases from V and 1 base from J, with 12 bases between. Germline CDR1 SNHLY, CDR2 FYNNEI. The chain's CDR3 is CASRKDRSQETQYF. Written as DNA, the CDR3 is TGTGCCAGCAGGAAGGACCGATCCCAAGAGACCCAGTACTTC.

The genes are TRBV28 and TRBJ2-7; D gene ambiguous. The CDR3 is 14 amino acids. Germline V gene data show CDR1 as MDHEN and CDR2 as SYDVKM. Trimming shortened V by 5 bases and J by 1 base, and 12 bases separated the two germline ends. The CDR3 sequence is CASSPPISSYEQYF. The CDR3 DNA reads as TGTGCCAGCAGTCCCCCAATATCATCCTACGAGCAGTACTTC.

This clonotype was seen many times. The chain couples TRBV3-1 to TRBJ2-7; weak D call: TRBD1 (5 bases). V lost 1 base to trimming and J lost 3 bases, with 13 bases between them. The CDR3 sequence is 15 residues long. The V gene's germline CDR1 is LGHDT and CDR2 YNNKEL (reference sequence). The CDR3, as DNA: TGTGCCAGCAGCCAAGTTTCCGGACACCTCTACGAGCAGTACTTC. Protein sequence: CASSQVSGHLYEQYF.

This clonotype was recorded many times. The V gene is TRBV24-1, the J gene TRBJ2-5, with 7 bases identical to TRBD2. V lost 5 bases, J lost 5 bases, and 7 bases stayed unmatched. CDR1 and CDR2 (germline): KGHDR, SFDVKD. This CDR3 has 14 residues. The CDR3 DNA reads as TGTGCCACCAGTGCTCAGGGACTAATGGAGACCCAGTACTTC. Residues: CATSAQGLMETQYF.

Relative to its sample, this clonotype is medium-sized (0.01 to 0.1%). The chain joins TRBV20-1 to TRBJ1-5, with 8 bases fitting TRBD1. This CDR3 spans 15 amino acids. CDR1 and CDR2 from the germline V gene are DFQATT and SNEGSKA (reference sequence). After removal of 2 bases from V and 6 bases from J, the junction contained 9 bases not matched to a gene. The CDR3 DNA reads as TGCAGTGCTAGACCCTGGACAGGGAAGATTCAGCCCCAGCATTTT. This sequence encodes CSARPWTGKIQPQHF.

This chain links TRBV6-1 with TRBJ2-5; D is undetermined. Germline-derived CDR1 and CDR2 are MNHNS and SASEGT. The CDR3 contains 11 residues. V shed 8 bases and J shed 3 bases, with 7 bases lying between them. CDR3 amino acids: CASQREETQYF. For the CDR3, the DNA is TGTGCCAGCCAACGGGAAGAGACCCAGTACTTC.

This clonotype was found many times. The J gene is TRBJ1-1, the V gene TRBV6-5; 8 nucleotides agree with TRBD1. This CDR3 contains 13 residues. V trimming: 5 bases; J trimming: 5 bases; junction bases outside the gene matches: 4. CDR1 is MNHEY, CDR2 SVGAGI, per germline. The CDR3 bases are TGTGCCAGCAGTACAGGGGGGGGGACTGAAGCTTTCTTT. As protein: CASSTGGGTEAFF.

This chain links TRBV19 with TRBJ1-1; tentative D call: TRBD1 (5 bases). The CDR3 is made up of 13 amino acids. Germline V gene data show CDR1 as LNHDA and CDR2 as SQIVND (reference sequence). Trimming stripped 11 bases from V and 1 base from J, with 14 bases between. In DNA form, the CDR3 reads TGTGCCGTAACCCAGGGTGCGAACACTGAAGCTTTCTTT. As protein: CAVTQGANTEAFF.

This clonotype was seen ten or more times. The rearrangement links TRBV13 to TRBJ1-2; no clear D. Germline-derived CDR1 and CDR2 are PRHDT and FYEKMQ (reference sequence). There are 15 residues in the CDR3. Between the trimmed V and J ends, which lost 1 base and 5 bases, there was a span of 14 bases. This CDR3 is CASSLDPGRLYGYTF. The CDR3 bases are TGTGCCAGCAGCTTAGATCCAGGTAGATTGTATGGCTACACCTTC.

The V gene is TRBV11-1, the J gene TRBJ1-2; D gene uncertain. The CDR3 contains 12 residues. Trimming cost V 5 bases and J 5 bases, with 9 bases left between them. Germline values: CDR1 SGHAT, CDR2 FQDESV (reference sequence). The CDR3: CASSRGEYGYTF. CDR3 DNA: TGTGCCAGCAGCCGTGGGGAATATGGCTACACCTTC.

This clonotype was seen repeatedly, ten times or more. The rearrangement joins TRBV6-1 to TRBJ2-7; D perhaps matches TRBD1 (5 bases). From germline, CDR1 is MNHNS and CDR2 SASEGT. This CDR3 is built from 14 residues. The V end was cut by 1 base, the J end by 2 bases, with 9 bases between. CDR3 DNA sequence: TGTGCCAGCAGTGAAGGGGGCCAGACCTACGAGCAGTACTTC. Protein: CASSEGGQTYEQYF.

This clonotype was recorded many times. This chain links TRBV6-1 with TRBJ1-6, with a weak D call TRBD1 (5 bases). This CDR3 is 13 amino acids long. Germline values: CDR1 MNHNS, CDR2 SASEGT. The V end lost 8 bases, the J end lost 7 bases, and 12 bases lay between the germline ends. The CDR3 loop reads CASQTGLNSPLHF. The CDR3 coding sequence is TGTGCCAGCCAAACAGGTCTAAATTCACCCCTCCACTTT.

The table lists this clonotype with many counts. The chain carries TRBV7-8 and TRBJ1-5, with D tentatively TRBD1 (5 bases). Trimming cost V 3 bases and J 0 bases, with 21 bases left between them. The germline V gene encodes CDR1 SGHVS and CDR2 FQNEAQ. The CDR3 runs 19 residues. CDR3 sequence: CASSFLGLQDPYSNQPQHF. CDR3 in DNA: TGTGCCAGCAGCTTTTTGGGACTGCAGGATCCTTATAGCAATCAGCCCCAGCATTTT.

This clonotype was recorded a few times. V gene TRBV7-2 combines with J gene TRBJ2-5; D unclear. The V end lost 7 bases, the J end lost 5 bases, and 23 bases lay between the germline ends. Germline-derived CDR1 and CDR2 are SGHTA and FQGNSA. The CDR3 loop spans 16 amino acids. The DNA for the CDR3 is TGTGCCAGCAACACTCTTATGGGGTCTATTAGGGAGACCCAGTACTTC. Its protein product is CASNTLMGSIRETQYF.

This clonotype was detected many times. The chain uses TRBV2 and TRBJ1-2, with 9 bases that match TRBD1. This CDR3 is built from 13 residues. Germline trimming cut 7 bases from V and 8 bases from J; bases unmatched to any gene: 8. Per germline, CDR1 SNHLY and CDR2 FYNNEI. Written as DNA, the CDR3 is TGTGCCAGCAAGACGGACAGGGGCGGAGGCTACACCTTC. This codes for CASKTDRGGGYTF.

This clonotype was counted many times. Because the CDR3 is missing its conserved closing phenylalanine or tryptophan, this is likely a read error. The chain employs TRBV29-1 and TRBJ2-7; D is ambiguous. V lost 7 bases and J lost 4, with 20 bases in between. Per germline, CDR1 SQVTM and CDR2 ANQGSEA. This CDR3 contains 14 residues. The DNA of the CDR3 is TGCAGCGCGATGATACAGTCAACGGCTTACGAGCAGTACCTC. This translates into CSAMIQSTAYEQYL.

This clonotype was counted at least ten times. The CDR3 bases are TGTGCCACCAGTGATTTGGCTCTAGATGGGAAGGAGACCCAGTACTTC. Translation: CATSDLALDGKETQYF. This sequence joins TRBV24-1 and TRBJ2-5; D unresolved. Looked up from germline, CDR1 is KGHDR and CDR2 is SFDVKD. Trimming left V 0 bases short and J 5 bases short, with 15 bases between. The CDR3 length is 16 residues.

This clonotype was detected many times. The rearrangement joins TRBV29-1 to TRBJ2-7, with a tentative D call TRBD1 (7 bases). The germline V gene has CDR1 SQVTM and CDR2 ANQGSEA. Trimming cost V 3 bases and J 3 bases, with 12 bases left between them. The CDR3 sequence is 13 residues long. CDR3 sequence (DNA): TGCAGCGTTGAGGCAGGGGGGAACTACGAGCAGTACTTC. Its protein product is CSVEAGGNYEQYF.

The CDR3 DNA follows: TGTGCCAGCACCCCGGGACAGAGCTACGAGCAGTACTTC. Translating gives CASTPGQSYEQYF. The chain combines TRBV6-4 with TRBJ2-7, with TRBD1 matching 7 bases. Trimming at V came to 7 bases and at J to 3 bases, leaving 6 bases not matched to a gene. CDR3 length: 13 amino acids. CDR1 and CDR2 (germline): MRHNA, SNTAGT.

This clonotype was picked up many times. The CDR3 sequence is CASSLGGLAAYEQYF. Here the CDR3 DNA reads TGTGCCAGCAGCTTGGGTGGACTAGCGGCCTACGAGCAGTACTTC. The V gene is TRBV5-5, the J gene TRBJ2-7; 10 bases fit TRBD2. V shed 0 bases and J 2 bases; nucleotides not matched to a gene: 2. The CDR3 covers 15 residues. Germline CDR1 and CDR2: SGHKS and YYEKEE (reference sequence). Based on the CDR3 plus reference TRBV5-5 and TRBJ2-7, the full variable domain is DAGVTQSPTHLIKTRGQQVTLRCSPISGHKSVSWYQQVLGQGPQFIFQYYEKEERGRGNFPDRFSARQFPNYSSELNVNALLLGDSALYLCASSLGGLAAYEQYFGPGTRLTVT.

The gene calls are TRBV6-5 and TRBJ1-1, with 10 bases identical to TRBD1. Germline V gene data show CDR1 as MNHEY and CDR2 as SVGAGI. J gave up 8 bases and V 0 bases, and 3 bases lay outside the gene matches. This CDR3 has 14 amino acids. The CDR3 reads CASSYSRGQGEAFF. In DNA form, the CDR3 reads TGTGCCAGCAGTTACTCGAGGGGACAGGGGGAAGCTTTCTTT.

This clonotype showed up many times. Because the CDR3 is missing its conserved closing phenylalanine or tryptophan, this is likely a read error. CDR3 nucleotides: TGTGCCAGCGGAAACGGGCTAGAGAAGACCCAGTACTCC. Protein: CASGNGLEKTQYS. The rearrangement joins TRBV6-1 to TRBJ2-5, with D unclear. CDR3 length: 13 residues. CDR1 is MNHNS and CDR2 is SASEGT in the germline V gene. V lost 8 bases, J lost 6 bases, and 16 bases lay in between.

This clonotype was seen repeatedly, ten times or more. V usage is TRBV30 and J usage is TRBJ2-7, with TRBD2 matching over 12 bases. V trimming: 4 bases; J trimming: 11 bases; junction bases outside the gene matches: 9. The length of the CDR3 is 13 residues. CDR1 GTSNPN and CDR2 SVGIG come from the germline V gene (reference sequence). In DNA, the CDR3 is TGTGCCTGGAAAGGACTAGCGGGACTGAGGGAGTACTTC. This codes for CAWKGLAGLREYF.

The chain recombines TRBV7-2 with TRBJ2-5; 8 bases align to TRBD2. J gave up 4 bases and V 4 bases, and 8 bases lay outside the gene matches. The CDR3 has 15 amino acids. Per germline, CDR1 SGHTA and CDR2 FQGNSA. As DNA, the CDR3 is TGTGCCAGCAGCTCGGGGGGGGCAGGGACAGAGACCCAGTACTTC. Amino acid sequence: CASSSGGAGTETQYF. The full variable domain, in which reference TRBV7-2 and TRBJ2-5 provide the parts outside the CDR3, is GAGVSQSPSNKVTEKGKDVELRCDPISGHTALYWYRQSLGQGLEFLIYFQGNSAPDKSGLPSDRFSAERTGGSVSTLTIQRTQQEDSAVYLCASSSGGAGTETQYFGPGTRLLVL.